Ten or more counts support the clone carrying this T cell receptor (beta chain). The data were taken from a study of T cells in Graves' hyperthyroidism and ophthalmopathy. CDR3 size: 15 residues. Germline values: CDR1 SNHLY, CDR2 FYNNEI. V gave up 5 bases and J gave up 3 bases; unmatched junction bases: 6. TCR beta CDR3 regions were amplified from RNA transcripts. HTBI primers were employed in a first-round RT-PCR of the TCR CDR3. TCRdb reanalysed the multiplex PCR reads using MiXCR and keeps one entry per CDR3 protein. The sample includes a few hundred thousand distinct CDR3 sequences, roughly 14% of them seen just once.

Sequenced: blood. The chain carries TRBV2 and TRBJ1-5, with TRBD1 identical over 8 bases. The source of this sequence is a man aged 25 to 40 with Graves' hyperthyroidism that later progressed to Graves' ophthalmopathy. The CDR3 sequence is CASSNGQGVNQPQHF. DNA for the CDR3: TGTGCCAGCAGTAATGGACAGGGAGTCAATCAGCCCCAGCATTTT.